The 20 T cell receptor beta chains in this list originate from one sample, sequenced in a study of CD8+ T cells in alopecia areata. Sequencing relied on a cDNA template that was reverse transcribed from extracted RNA. Assay: immunoSEQ multiplex PCR; the TCRdb copy retains only in-frame clones and omits some. This sample carries roughly 260,000 clones, none of them present only once. Markers including CD4, CD8alpha, NKG2D and NKG2ACE guided sorting of pooled cutaneous lymph node cells. The specimen was CD4+ T cells sorted from a lymph node. The source is a C3H/HeJ mouse with alopecia areata. As its MHC haplotype, the strain has H2-k.

Details on this clone: Genes and germline are mouse. The CDR3 goes on 4 residues after the read ends, and that part is filled in from the germline J gene. The chain is built from TRBV13-3 and TRBJ2-1, with TRBD1 identical over 10 bases. The CDR3 covers 14 residues. Germline CDR1 reads NNHDY; CDR2 reads SYVADS. CDR3 loop: CASKRDRGGAEQFF. The sequenced part of the CDR3 DNA is TGTGCCAGCAAAAGGGACAGGGGAGGAGCT.

Notes on this clone: The genes and germline here are from mouse. Read data end 3 residues before the CDR3 end; the end is taken from the germline J gene. The chain couples TRBV3 to TRBJ1-6; TRBD1 is a possible D gene (5 bases). TRBJ1-6 is identified as an open reading frame with a role that is uncertain. This CDR3 contains 16 residues. The V end lost 5 bases, the J end lost 0 bases, and 11 bases lay between the germline ends. Germline CDR1 is SNHLY and CDR2 is FYNGKV (reference sequence). The chain's CDR3 is CASSGDSPSYNSPLYF. CDR3 DNA, as far as it was read: TGTGCCAGCAGCGGAGACAGTCCTTCCTATAATTCGCCC.

Notes on this clone: Gene names denote mouse genes. The observed sequence ends 4 residues before the CDR3 terminus, with the missing tail filled in from the germline J gene. The chain combines TRBV13-1 with TRBJ2-1; 7 bases line up with TRBD1. The CDR3 length is 15 residues. In germline, CDR1 is NSHNY, CDR2 SYGAGN. The trim removed 5 bases at V and 5 bases at J, leaving 10 bases unmatched. Here the CDR3 reads CASRPLQGLDAEQFF. The CDR3 bases that were read are TGTGCCAGCAGACCCCTACAGGGGCTGGATGCT.

Turning to this clone: The genes are named according to mouse. Coverage ceases 4 residues before the CDR3 finishes, and the germline J gene fills in the end. V usage is TRBV13-1 and J usage is TRBJ2-3; 10 positions match TRBD2. Germline V gene data show CDR1 as NSHNY and CDR2 as SYGAGN. J gave up 4 bases and V 5 bases, and 4 bases lay outside the gene matches. This CDR3 has 14 amino acids. The CDR3: CASRDWGDPETLYF. The sequenced CDR3 bases are TGTGCCAGCAGAGACTGGGGGGATCCAGAA.

This clone was picked up a small number of times. Mouse names are used for the genes. The read terminates 4 residues ahead of where the CDR3 ends, so the germline J gene completes it. The gene calls are TRBV29 and TRBJ2-5, with D possibly matching TRBD1 (6 bases). V dropped 6 bases and J dropped 3 bases, with 10 bases sitting between them. Germline CDR1 reads MSHET; CDR2 reads SYDVDS. The CDR3 consists of 13 residues. CDR3 bases read: TGTGCTAGCAGCCCTGGGACACAAGAC. It translates to CASSPGTQD. The CDR3 in full is CASSPGTQDTQYF.

At least ten counts were recorded for this clone. Gene labels here are mouse ones. The read halts 4 residues ahead of the CDR3 end, with the missing end drawn from the germline J gene. The same CDR3 arises from other DNA sequences in this sample as well. The chain recombines TRBV31 with TRBJ2-5; 8 bases match TRBD2. The CDR3 has 14 residues. The germline V gene encodes CDR1 GKSSPN and CDR2 SITVG. CDR3 amino acids: CAWSLGGAKDTQYF. The part of the CDR3 DNA that was read is TGTGCCTGGAGTCTAGGGGGGGCGAAAGAC.

This clone turned up a few times. All gene names here are mouse names. With the read ending 4 residues before the CDR3 end, the germline J gene is used to fill in that end. The V and J genes are TRBV13-3 and TRBJ2-5; 11 bases agree with TRBD2. Germline CDR1 NNHDY, CDR2 SYVADS. The CDR3 extends over 15 amino acids. CDR3 amino acids: CASSDTGGAHDTQYF. CDR3 bases read: TGTGCCAGCAGTGATACTGGGGGGGCGCACGAC. Full variable domain (missing parts from reference TRBV13-3 and TRBJ2-5): EAAVTQSPRSKVAVTGGKVTLSCHQTNNHDYMYWYRQDTGHGLRLIHYSYVADSTEKGDIPDGYKASRPSQENFSLILELASLSQTAVYFCASSDTGGAHDTQYFGPGTRLLVL.

For this clone: Genes here carry mouse names. The read falls 4 residues short of the CDR3 end, and the missing part is taken from the germline J gene. The chain has TRBV1 and TRBJ2-3, with 7 bases that match TRBD2. Germline V gene sequence: CDR1 NSQYPW, CDR2 LRSPGD (reference sequence). V gave up 0 bases and J gave up 1 base; unmatched junction bases: 4. The CDR3 is made up of 16 amino acids. Incomplete CDR3 DNA: TGCACCTGCAGTGCAGATGGCCTGGGGGGTGCAGAA. This sequence encodes CTCSADGLGGAE. The whole CDR3 protein is CTCSADGLGGAETLYF.

This clone was counted between two and nine times. Mouse gene names and germline throughout. The read terminates 4 residues before the CDR3 end, so the remaining end is supplied by the germline J gene. The chain uses TRBV31 and TRBJ2-3; TRBD2 aligns across 9 bases. The CDR3 length is 15 residues. Looked up from germline, CDR1 is GKSSPN and CDR2 is SITVG. J lost 0 bases, V lost 1 base, and 2 bases had no gene match. CDR3 DNA, as far as it was read: TGTGCCTGGAGTCGGGACTGGGCTAGTGCAGAA. Translation: CAWSRDWASAE. The whole CDR3 sequence reads CAWSRDWASAETLYF.

Notes on this clone: Gene names follow the mouse nomenclature. The read gets to within 4 residues of the CDR3 end, and the germline J gene fills in the rest. This same CDR3 is encoded by further DNA sequences in the sample. The V call is TRBV31, the J call TRBJ2-1; TRBD1 agrees at 8 bases. With 0 bases clipped from V and 3 bases from J, the junction kept 1 base outside the gene matches. This CDR3 has 14 amino acids. Germline V gene data show CDR1 as GKSSPN and CDR2 as SITVG. The sequenced part of the CDR3 DNA is TGTGCCTGGAGTCTAGGACAGGGCTATGCT. It encodes CAWSLGQGYA. In full, the CDR3 is CAWSLGQGYAEQFF.

There are a few counts of this clone. Gene names and germline refer to mouse. The CDR3 goes on 4 residues after the read ends, and that part is filled in from the germline J gene. Other DNA sequences in the same sample also yield this CDR3. The chain carries TRBV13-1 and TRBJ2-4, with D possibly matching TRBD2 (6 bases). CDR1 and CDR2 from the germline V gene are NSHNY and SYGAGN. CDR3 size: 12 residues. The sequenced part of the CDR3 DNA is TGTGCCAGCAGTGAGACTGGAAAC. It is translated as CASSETGN. Given in full, the CDR3 is CASSETGNTLYF.

On this clone: All gene names here are mouse names. The DNA ends 4 residues before the CDR3 does, and the rest of the CDR3 is filled in from the germline J gene. The sample holds other DNA sequences that translate to the same CDR3. This rearrangement joins TRBV19 to TRBJ2-3, with TRBD2 identical over 11 bases. Germline assignment: CDR1 FNHDT and CDR2 SITEND (reference sequence). With V trimmed by 0 bases and J by 3 bases, 3 bases remained unmatched. The CDR3 extends over 16 amino acids. The CDR3 loop is CASSIVTGGAAETLYF. The CDR3 bases that were read are TGTGCCAGCAGTATAGTAACTGGGGGGGCGGCAGAA.

A few counts support this clone. The gene symbols are mouse symbols. Sequencing ends 4 residues short of the CDR3 end; the germline J gene provides the rest. The rearrangement links TRBV5 to TRBJ1-1; 11 positions match TRBD1. The J segment lost 4 bases and the V segment lost 2 bases, leaving 3 bases of the junction unmatched. This CDR3 is built from 15 residues. In germline, CDR1 is LGHNA, CDR2 YNLKQL (reference sequence). The covered CDR3 bases are TGTGCCAGCAGCCAAATTGGGACAGGGGGCACA. This gives the protein CASSQIGTGGT. The whole CDR3 region reads CASSQIGTGGTEVFF.

This clone appeared a few times. Gene names denote mouse genes. The read ends 4 residues early relative to the CDR3; the germline J gene fills the gap. Other nucleotide sequences from this sample produce the same CDR3. The chain joins TRBV1 to TRBJ1-2; no clear D. CDR3 length: 13 amino acids. V gave up 4 bases and J gave up 0 bases, with 6 bases separating them. Germline V gene lookup returns CDR1 NSQYPW and CDR2 LRSPGD (reference sequence). CDR3 residues: CTCSGSANSDYTF. The CDR3 DNA, read in part, is TGCACCTGCAGTGGATCTGCAAACTCC.

This clone has only a few counts. Germline and genes: mouse. The CDR3 extends 3 residues past the end of the read, so its final part is completed from the germline J gene. Other DNA sequences from this sample encode an identical CDR3 as well. The chain has TRBV1 and TRBJ1-6; TRBD1 agrees at 10 bases. TRBJ1-6 is an ORF, and what it does is uncertain. J lost 7 bases, V lost 2 bases, and 2 bases had no gene match. CDR1 NSQYPW and CDR2 LRSPGD come from the germline V gene (reference sequence). The CDR3 contains 15 residues. CDR3 in amino acids: CTCSARDRGNSPLYF. The part of the CDR3 DNA that was read is TGCACCTGCAGTGCAAGGGACAGGGGAAATTCGCCC.

This clone was found a few times. Each gene name is a mouse one. The read falls 4 residues short of the CDR3 end, and the missing part is taken from the germline J gene. The rearrangement uses TRBV31 and TRBJ2-3, with TRBD2 identical over 9 bases. V was clipped by 0 bases and J by 0 bases; unmatched bases: 7. The CDR3 is made up of 17 amino acids. CDR1 and CDR2 from the germline V gene are GKSSPN and SITVG. The CDR3 loop is CAWSLVGDWASAETLYF. CDR3 DNA (partial): TGTGCCTGGAGTCTAGTCGGGGACTGGGCTAGTGCAGAA.

This clone came up a few times. Genes and germline are mouse. The read is 4 residues too short to cover the CDR3 end, so that end is filled in from the germline J gene. The J gene is TRBJ2-1, the V gene TRBV31, with 7 bases fitting TRBD2. The junction had 3 bases not matched to a gene; V was cut back by 1 base and J by 3 bases. CDR3 size: 14 residues. Germline V lookup: CDR1 GKSSPN, CDR2 SITVG. The part of the CDR3 DNA that was read is TGTGCCTGGAGTCAACTGGGGATCTATGCT. Protein product: CAWSQLGIYA. The whole CDR3 region reads CAWSQLGIYAEQFF.

A few counts support this clone. Gene names denote mouse genes. The read halts 4 residues ahead of the CDR3 end, with the missing end drawn from the germline J gene. The gene calls are TRBV19 and TRBJ2-5; possibly TRBD2 for D (5 bases). With 0 bases removed from V and 2 bases from J, the gap between germline ends came to 10 bases. The CDR3 runs 15 residues. From germline, CDR1 is FNHDT and CDR2 SITEND (reference sequence). The CDR3 protein is CASSIEGWGQDTQYF. The CDR3 bases that were read are TGTGCCAGCAGTATAGAGGGATGGGGCCAAGAC.

With regard to this clone: Here the gene names and germline are mouse. The covered CDR3 bases are TGTGCCAGCAGCCCCTGGGACAGGGGGAGGAGCCAAAAC. Residues: CASSPWDRGRSQN. The whole CDR3 reads CASSPWDRGRSQNTLYF. This chain joins TRBV13-3 and TRBJ2-4, with 11 bases identical to TRBD1. The read comes to an end 4 residues before the CDR3 does, leaving the germline J gene to fill in the end. CDR3 length equals 17 residues. Germline values: CDR1 NNHDY, CDR2 SYVADS. V lost 5 bases to trimming and J lost 3 bases; unmatched junction nucleotides: 11.

About this clone itself: The gene names given are mouse names. The read stops 4 residues short of the end of the CDR3; the missing end is completed from the germline J gene. The rearrangement links TRBV14 to TRBJ2-1; 8 bases are a match to TRBD2. From germline, CDR1 is SGHDT and CDR2 FRDEAV. The CDR3 contains 15 residues. V dropped 0 bases and J dropped 2; count of bases not matched to a gene: 1. The CDR3 region is CASSFLGGDYAEQFF. The part of the CDR3 DNA that was read is TGTGCCAGCAGTTTCTTGGGGGGGGACTATGCT. Full variable domain (outside the CDR3, taken from reference TRBV14 and TRBJ2-1): EAGVTQSPRYAVLQEGQAVSFWCDPISGHDTLYWYQQPRDQGPQLLVYFRDEAVIDNSQLPSDRFSAVRPKGTNSTLKIQSAKQGDTATYLCASSFLGGDYAEQFFGPGTRLTVL.